The entry below describes one T cell receptor beta chain. TCRbeta library preparation incorporated unique molecular identifiers. Using its own MiXCR run on the PCR reads, TCRdb lists one record per CDR3 protein. The repertoire holds around 380,000 distinct CDR3 sequences, with under 13% as singletons. The sample is drawn from a study of T-cell reconstitution after alpha-beta-depleted transplantation in children. The CDR3 sequence is 14 residues long. The V gene lost 0 bases and the J gene lost 3 bases, with 8 bases spanning the gap. Germline-derived CDR1 and CDR2 are SGHTA and FQGNSA. The input for sequencing was PBMCs from the stem cell graft donor, taken from the stem cell graft. The sequence was obtained from a human donor who donated a stem cell graft to a child with acute myeloid leukemia. The chain links TRBV7-2 to TRBJ1-1, with D unresolved. The CDR3 DNA reads as TGTGCCAGCAGCTTAGCCCCCCCCGACACTGAAGCTTTCTTT. Protein product: CASSLAPPDTEAFF. The full variable domain, its missing parts supplied by reference TRBV7-2 and TRBJ1-1, is GAGVSQSPSNKVTEKGKDVELRCDPISGHTALYWYRQSLGQGLEFLIYFQGNSAPDKSGLPSDRFSAERTGGSVSTLTIQRTQQEDSAVYLCASSLAPPDTEAFFGQGTRLTVV.